This entry lists 27 T cell receptor beta chains sequenced from one sample in a study of cytomegalovirus exposure and HLA in healthy donors listed by TCRdb under 2017. Libraries were prepared through the immunoSEQ multiplex PCR assay. A mixture of 60 forward primers for TCR Vbeta segments and 13 reverse primers for TCR Jbeta segments was used in the multiplex PCR. TCRdb took over this immuneACCESS table, retaining in-frame rearrangements with V and J assigned. Such tables are incomplete; in checked studies, under half of the missing clones stem from an unresolved V gene, and the remainder is unexplained. This sample lists 200,000 to 250,000 clones; 77% were detected once. The top ten constitute about 2.5% of the sample. The sample was PBMCs. Receptor source: a woman between 55 and 75 years old in good health and CMV-seropositive.

This clone has just a few counts. V is TRBV5-1 and J is TRBJ2-5; 8 bases line up with TRBD2. The J segment lost 4 bases and the V segment lost 5 bases, leaving 13 bases of the junction unmatched. The CDR3 extends over 16 amino acids. Germline V gives CDR1 SGHRS, CDR2 YFSETQ. The CDR3 bases are TGCGCCAGCAGACGGAGGTGGCGGGAGGCCGCAGAGACCCAGTACTTC. Translating it yields CASRRRWREAAETQYF.

The chain couples TRBV19 to TRBJ1-1; D ambiguous. The V gene's germline CDR1 is LNHDA and CDR2 SQIVND (reference sequence). The CDR3 totals 13 residues. V shed 6 bases and J shed 1 base, with 9 bases lying between them. The CDR3 loop is CASSITRNTEAFF. In nucleotides, the CDR3 is TGTGCCAGTAGCATTACTAGGAACACTGAAGCTTTCTTT. The entire variable domain, with the rest obtained from reference TRBV19 and TRBJ1-1, is as follows: DGGITQSPKYLFRKEGQNVTLSCEQNLNHDAMYWYRQDPGQGLRLIYYSQIVNDFQKGDIAEGYSVSREKKESFPLTVTSAQKNPTAFYLCASSITRNTEAFFGQGTRLTVV.

In DNA, the CDR3 is TGTGCCAGCAGCTTAAGGACAGACACTGAAGCTTTCTTT. Translated: CASSLRTDTEAFF. This sequence joins TRBV5-4 and TRBJ1-1; D is perhaps TRBD1 (6 bases). CDR3 length: 13 residues. CDR1 is SGHNT and CDR2 is YYREEE in the germline V gene (reference sequence). V lost 2 bases and J lost 3, with 8 bases in between.

V usage is TRBV5-1 and J usage is TRBJ2-1; D is possibly TRBD1 (6 bases). V dropped 3 bases and J dropped 8 bases, with 12 bases sitting between them. This CDR3 spans 13 amino acids. CDR1 and CDR2 (germline): SGHRS, YFSETQ. The CDR3 DNA reads as TGCGCCAGCAGCTCTCAGGGGTTGCATGAGCAGTTCTTC. This gives the protein CASSSQGLHEQFF.

The chain uses TRBV5-4 and TRBJ2-2; 10 bases agree with TRBD1. V shed 4 bases and J 6 bases; nucleotides not matched to a gene: 9. CDR1 is SGHNT, CDR2 YYREEE, per germline (reference sequence). The CDR3 extends over 16 amino acids. In nucleotides, the CDR3 is TGTGCCAGCAGCCAAGAACCGGGACAGGGGTCCGGGGAGCTGTTTTTT. Encoded protein: CASSQEPGQGSGELFF. The full variable domain, its missing parts supplied by reference TRBV5-4 and TRBJ2-2, is ETGVTQSPTHLIKTRGQQVTLRCSSQSGHNTVSWYQQALGQGPQFIFQYYREEENGRGNFPPRFSGLQFPNYSSELNVNALELDDSALYLCASSQEPGQGSGELFFGEGSRLTVL.

The V gene is TRBV7-2, the J gene TRBJ2-7; 9 bases align to TRBD1. V shed 5 bases, J shed 3 bases, and the junction held 8 bases outside the gene matches. The CDR3 loop spans 15 amino acids. CDR1 and CDR2 (germline): SGHTA, FQGNSA. CDR3 loop: CASSAFPGQGYEQYF. Here the CDR3 DNA reads TGTGCCAGCAGCGCCTTTCCGGGACAGGGCTACGAGCAGTACTTC.

The chain carries TRBV6-6 and TRBJ2-1; D possibly corresponds to TRBD2 (6 bases). The CDR3 has 14 residues. CDR1 and CDR2 from the germline V gene are MNHNY and SVGAGI (reference sequence). V was trimmed by 8 bases and J by 5 bases, leaving 16 bases between them. The DNA of the CDR3 is TGTGCCAGCCGAGCGGACGGGGGAAACAATGAGCAGTTCTTC. Its translation: CASRADGGNNEQFF.

The J gene is TRBJ2-7, the V gene TRBV6-5, with D possibly TRBD1 on 5 matching bases. V lost 3 bases and J lost 2, with 14 bases in between. The CDR3 has 15 residues. Looked up from germline, CDR1 is MNHEY and CDR2 is SVGAGI. DNA for the CDR3: TGTGCCAGCAGTTATTTTCAGGGAAACGCCTACGAGCAGTACTTC. This gives the protein CASSYFQGNAYEQYF.

The chain uses TRBV5-1 and TRBJ1-2; D is uncertain. This CDR3 comprises 14 residues. V lost 1 base and J 5 bases, leaving 12 bases between the germline ends. The germline V gene encodes CDR1 SGHRS and CDR2 YFSETQ. The CDR3 protein is CASSLNLGSYGYTF. The CDR3 DNA reads TGCGCCAGCAGCTTGAACTTAGGGAGTTATGGCTACACCTTC. The variable domain in full, completed from reference TRBV5-1 and TRBJ1-2, reads KAGVTQTPRYLIKTRGQQVTLSCSPISGHRSVSWYQQTPGQGLQFLFEYFSETQRNKGNFPGRFSGRQFSNSRSEMNVSTLELGDSALYLCASSLNLGSYGYTFGSGTRLTVV.

With respect to this clone: The same CDR3 can be traced to other DNA sequences in this sample. J is TRBJ1-3 and V is TRBV10-3; possibly TRBD1 for D (6 bases). Germline V gene sequence: CDR1 ENHRY, CDR2 SYGVKD. This CDR3 has 13 residues. V lost 6 bases and J 0 bases, leaving 6 bases between the germline ends. CDR3 DNA sequence: TGTGCCATCAGGGACAGCTCTGGAAACACCATATATTTT. Residues: CAIRDSSGNTIYF.

This clone was found a few times. This chain uses TRBV5-1 with TRBJ1-3, with D uncertain. The CDR3 has 15 amino acids. Trimming took off 0 bases at V and 4 bases at J, with 11 bases between the two ends. Germline CDR1 is SGHRS and CDR2 is YFSETQ. In DNA, the CDR3 is TGCGCCAGCAGCTTGGCGTCCGGGGTCGGAAACACCATATATTTT. Amino acid sequence: CASSLASGVGNTIYF.

The chain has TRBV6-5 and TRBJ2-7, with TRBD1 matching over 7 bases. This CDR3 has 15 residues. Germline trimming cut 6 bases from V and 4 bases from J; bases unmatched to any gene: 12. The V gene's germline CDR1 is MNHEY and CDR2 SVGAGI. The CDR3: CASRDDRERDYEQYF. Written as DNA, the CDR3 is TGTGCCAGCAGGGATGACAGGGAGAGGGATTACGAGCAGTACTTC.

This clone was found a few times. The chain links TRBV5-1 to TRBJ1-1; perhaps TRBD1 as D (6 bases). This CDR3 contains 15 residues. Trimming took 4 bases from V and 1 from J, leaving 14 bases between them. Germline CDR1 and CDR2: SGHRS and YFSETQ. The CDR3 nucleotides are TGCGCCAGCAGCGGCCAGGGGAAGGAGAACACTGAAGCTTTCTTT. Translating gives CASSGQGKENTEAFF.

This chain uses TRBV5-4 with TRBJ2-3; possible D gene TRBD2, 5 bases. The V end was cut by 4 bases, the J end by 1 base, with 16 bases between. The CDR3 has 16 residues. The germline gives CDR1 SGHNT, CDR2 YYREEE (reference sequence). The chain's CDR3 is CASSREGGWGTDTQYF. CDR3 sequence (DNA): TGTGCCAGCAGCCGAGAGGGTGGATGGGGCACAGATACGCAGTATTTT.

The chain links TRBV10-3 to TRBJ2-2, with 8 bases that match TRBD1. The CDR3 loop spans 16 amino acids. With V trimmed by 4 bases and J by 1 base, 5 bases remained unmatched. The germline V gene has CDR1 ENHRY and CDR2 SYGVKD. CDR3 nucleotide sequence: TGTGCCATCAGTGGGGCAGGACAGGGGAACACCGGGGAGCTGTTTTTT. Translating it yields CAISGAGQGNTGELFF.

The chain is built from TRBV29-1 and TRBJ1-5; D might be TRBD1 (5 bases). Trimming left V 6 bases short and J 2 bases short, with 14 bases between. The CDR3 consists of 14 residues. Germline V gene sequence: CDR1 SQVTM, CDR2 ANQGSEA. The CDR3: CSVAEGYGNQPQHF. CDR3 sequence (DNA): TGCAGCGTCGCGGAGGGGTATGGCAATCAGCCCCAGCATTTT.

V usage is TRBV19 and J usage is TRBJ2-7; no clear D. CDR1 and CDR2 (germline): LNHDA, SQIVND (reference sequence). Trimming left V 3 bases short and J 3 bases short, with 9 bases between. This CDR3 contains 13 residues. The CDR3 DNA is TGTGCCAGTAGTATTGGCAGTCTCTACGAGCAGTACTTC. Amino acid sequence: CASSIGSLYEQYF.

This chain joins TRBV9 and TRBJ1-1, with D unresolved. The CDR3 is 13 residues long. Germline V gene data show CDR1 as SGDLS and CDR2 as YYNGEE. V was cut by 2 bases and J by 3 bases, with 8 bases left in between. The CDR3 is CASSVGQDTEAFF. CDR3 nucleotide sequence: TGTGCCAGCAGCGTGGGCCAGGACACTGAAGCTTTCTTT.

Here the CDR3 reads CASTWREGQPQHF. The DNA for the CDR3 is TGTGCCAGCACTTGGAGGGAGGGACAGCCCCAGCATTTT. The chain recombines TRBV6-6 with TRBJ1-5, with D hard to call. V was trimmed by 7 bases and J by 7 bases, leaving 14 bases between them. Germline V gene sequence: CDR1 MNHNY, CDR2 SVGAGI (reference sequence). CDR3 length: 13 residues.

This rearrangement joins TRBV5-8 to TRBJ1-1; TRBD1 agrees at 7 bases. Looked up from germline, CDR1 is SGHTS and CDR2 is YDEGEE. The J segment lost 5 bases and the V segment lost 4 bases, leaving 5 bases of the junction unmatched. The CDR3 sequence is 13 residues long. CDR3 bases: TGTGCCAGCAGCGGGTACAGGGGAACTGAAGCTTTCTTT. Protein: CASSGYRGTEAFF.

The genes are TRBV7-6 and TRBJ2-1, with 13 bases matching TRBD2. Looked up from germline, CDR1 is SGHVS and CDR2 is FNYEAQ. After removal of 6 bases from V and 5 bases from J, the junction contained 4 bases not matched to a gene. The CDR3 is made up of 15 amino acids. Here the CDR3 DNA reads TGTGCCAGCAGGCCTACTAGCGGGGGGGACAATGAGCAGTTCTTC. Translating it yields CASRPTSGGDNEQFF.

The chain uses TRBV11-3 and TRBJ2-1; TRBD2 matches at 8 bases. The ends lost 4 bases at V and 3 bases at J; junction bases unmatched: 8. The germline CDR1 and CDR2 sequences are SGHNT and YENEEA. This CDR3 has 16 residues. The CDR3 coding sequence is TGTGCCAGCAGCTCCGGGGGCGCGGGAGGCTACAATGAGCAGTTCTTC. Its protein is CASSSGGAGGYNEQFF.

The gene calls are TRBV11-2 and TRBJ2-7; D may be TRBD2 (5 bases). V lost 3 bases, J lost 4 bases, and 13 bases lay in between. CDR1 and CDR2 (germline): SGHAT, FQNNGV. This CDR3 comprises 14 residues. The CDR3 region is CASSLAQRRYEQYF. DNA of the CDR3: TGTGCCAGCAGCTTGGCCCAGCGGAGGTACGAGCAGTACTTC.

The V and J genes are TRBV6-5 and TRBJ2-7; tentative D call: TRBD2 (6 bases). Germline CDR1 reads MNHEY; CDR2 reads SVGAGI. The CDR3 is 11 amino acids. The ends were cut back, 3 bases at V and 12 bases at J, with 12 bases in the middle. CDR3 residues: CASSYLGRPYF. CDR3 bases: TGTGCCAGCAGTTATCTGGGGAGGCCGTACTTC.

The chain is built from TRBV7-8 and TRBJ1-2; TRBD1 might be the D (6 bases). V was trimmed by 2 bases and J by 4 bases, leaving 11 bases between them. Germline CDR1 and CDR2: SGHVS and FQNEAQ. The CDR3 is made up of 14 amino acids. DNA of the CDR3: TGTGCCAGCAGCTTATTAGGACAGTCCTATGGCTACACCTTC. Its translation is CASSLLGQSYGYTF.

The chain couples TRBV6-9 to TRBJ1-1; 9 positions agree with TRBD1. After removal of 8 bases from V and 5 bases from J, the junction contained 18 bases not matched to a gene. The CDR3 is 17 amino acids. From germline, CDR1 is MNHGY and CDR2 SVAAGI. The CDR3 nucleotides read TGTGCCAGCTCAAGAAGGGGCACCGGGACAGGGAGGACTGAAGCTTTCTTT. This encodes CASSRRGTGTGRTEAFF.

The gene calls are TRBV28 and TRBJ2-1; the match to TRBD1 covers 7 bases. The CDR3 runs to 12 residues. Germline lookup yields CDR1 MDHEN and CDR2 SYDVKM. The J segment lost 7 bases and the V segment lost 4 bases, leaving 1 base of the junction unmatched. In DNA, the CDR3 is TGTGCCAGCAGTTCACAGGGGAATGAGCAGTTCTTC. The encoded protein is CASSSQGNEQFF.